These 8 T cell receptor beta chains were all obtained from the same sample, sequenced in a study of OX40 agonist ivuxolimab in advanced cancers. The table came from immunoSEQ multiplex PCR; TCRdb's copy has only in-frame clones and leaves some out. Among 83,000 or so clones listed, around 86% were seen once. The source was CD4+ or CD8+ T cells sorted from blood, collected in a trial of the OX40 agonist ivuxolimab. The source is an adult with an advanced solid tumor such as melanoma, head and neck, liver or kidney cancer.

The genes are TRBV6-1 and TRBJ2-3, with unresolved D. Germline values: CDR1 MNHNS, CDR2 SASEGT. Trimming stripped 7 bases from V and 2 bases from J, with 7 bases between. CDR3 length: 12 amino acids. CDR3 residues: CASIHLTDTQYF. CDR3 coding DNA: TGTGCCAGCATTCACCTCACAGATACGCAGTATTTT.

The chain joins TRBV5-5 to TRBJ1-2; tentative D call: TRBD1 (6 bases). CDR3 length: 15 amino acids. Germline loops: CDR1 SGHKS, CDR2 YYEKEE (reference sequence). The V and J ends lost 3 bases and 1 base respectively, with 13 bases between them. The CDR3 loop reads CASSYAGGGNYGYTF. CDR3 coding DNA: TGTGCCAGCAGCTACGCCGGGGGCGGTAACTATGGCTACACCTTC.

There are a few counts of this clone. CDR3 in DNA: TGTGCCTGGAGCCCAGCCAAAAACATTCAGTACTTC. Translating it yields CAWSPAKNIQYF. The chain has TRBV30 and TRBJ2-4; D gene uncertain. The CDR3 extends over 12 amino acids. V lost 3 bases and J lost 0, with 3 bases in between. The germline gives CDR1 GTSNPN, CDR2 SVGIG (reference sequence).

This sequence joins TRBV28 and TRBJ2-7; no clear D gene. CDR1 MDHEN and CDR2 SYDVKM come from the germline V gene. Trimming cost V 6 bases and J 7 bases, with 10 bases left between them. CDR3 size: 11 residues. The CDR3 DNA reads as TGTGCCAGCAGGACCACACAGGAGCAGTACTTC. Protein product: CASRTTQEQYF.

This clone was counted a few times. In DNA form, the CDR3 reads TGTGCCAGCAGCTTTACCGCGGTAGGTGGCACTGAAGCTTTCTTT. This translates into CASSFTAVGGTEAFF. The chain links TRBV7-2 to TRBJ1-1; D not resolved. The CDR3 has 15 residues. Trimming took off 3 bases at V and 4 bases at J, with 15 bases between the two ends. Germline CDR1 SGHTA, CDR2 FQGNSA.

This clone was detected a few times. The V gene is TRBV13, the J gene TRBJ2-1; D ambiguous. Per the germline V gene, CDR1 is PRHDT and CDR2 is FYEKMQ (reference sequence). This CDR3 comprises 14 residues. V shed 5 bases and J shed 6 bases, with 14 bases lying between them. In DNA form, the CDR3 reads TGTGCCAGCAGCCAATCCTGGAAGGCCAATGAGCAGTTCTTC. This encodes CASSQSWKANEQFF. Variable domain in full (rest from reference TRBV13 and TRBJ2-1): AAGVIQSPRHLIKEKRETATLKCYPIPRHDTVYWYQQGPGQDPQFLISFYEKMQSDKGSIPDRFSAQQFSDYHSELNMSSLELGDSALYFCASSQSWKANEQFFGPGTRLTVL.

This chain joins TRBV4-1 and TRBJ1-6; D perhaps matches TRBD1 (5 bases). CDR3 length equals 17 residues. Germline-derived CDR1 and CDR2 are MGHRA and YSYEKL. V was shortened by 2 bases and J by 4 bases, with 15 bases between the two germline ends. The CDR3, as DNA: TGCGCCAGCAGCCAACCTCATGGAGGGGCTTATAATTCACCCCTCCACTTT. Residues: CASSQPHGGAYNSPLHF.

The rearrangement joins TRBV11-2 to TRBJ2-1; D call uncertain. V lost 2 bases, J lost 9 bases, and 8 bases lay in between. Germline CDR1 SGHAT, CDR2 FQNNGV. The CDR3 spans 12 residues. The CDR3 is CASSLKASEQFF. The DNA for the CDR3 is TGTGCCAGCAGCTTAAAGGCCAGTGAGCAGTTCTTC.